This T cell receptor (beta chain) derives from a study of cytomegalovirus exposure and HLA in healthy donors. A multiplex PCR was run with 60 Vbeta primers and 13 Jbeta primers. Sequenced by immunoSEQ multiplex PCR; TCRdb stores in-frame clones only, minus some. The sample contains more than 95,000 clones, approximately 78% of which appear only once. Regarding this clone: An end of the junction does not agree with germline; a read error may underlie this.

This CDR3 region has 14 residues. CDR1 and CDR2 (germline): SSHAT, FNYEAQ (reference sequence). Source material: PBMCs. The chain links TRBV7-7 to TRBJ2-2; D remains ambiguous. The clonotype was recovered from a woman between 40 and 55 years old in good health and CMV-seronegative. CDR3 residues: CASSPRVNTGELFF. CDR3 nucleotides: TGTGCTAGCAGCCCCCGGGTGAACACCGGGGAGCTGTTTTTT.